The clone carrying this TCR beta chain was counted a single time. The CDR3 runs to 16 residues. Germline lookup yields CDR1 MNHEY and CDR2 SVGEGT. V dropped 0 bases and J dropped 3; count of bases not matched to a gene: 5. This sample was included in a study of control samples from healthy donors and cancer patients. TCRdb's table, derived via immunoSEQ multiplex PCR, lists solely in-frame clones and lacks some. The sample shows around 76,000 clones, around nine tenths of them seen only once. This chain links TRBV6-2 or TRBV6-3 with TRBJ1-5; 7 bases are a match to TRBD1. This clonotype was sampled from a woman between 50 and 59 years old with colorectal cancer. The sample comprised PBMCs. The CDR3 nucleotides are TGTGCCAGCAGTTACTCGGGACAGAATCCCAATCAGCCCCAGCATTTT. It is translated as CASSYSGQNPNQPQHF.